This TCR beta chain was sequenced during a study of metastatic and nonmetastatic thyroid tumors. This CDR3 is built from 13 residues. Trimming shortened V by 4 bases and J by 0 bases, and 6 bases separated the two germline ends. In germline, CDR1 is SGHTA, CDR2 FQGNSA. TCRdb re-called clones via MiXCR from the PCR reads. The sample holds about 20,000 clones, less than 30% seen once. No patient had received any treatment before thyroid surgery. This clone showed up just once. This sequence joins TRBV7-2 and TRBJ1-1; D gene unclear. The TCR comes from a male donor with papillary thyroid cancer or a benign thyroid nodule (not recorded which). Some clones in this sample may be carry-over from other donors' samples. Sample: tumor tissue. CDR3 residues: CASSSYLNTEAFF. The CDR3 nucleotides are TGTGCCAGCAGCTCATACCTGAACACTGAAGCTTTCTTT.